This T cell receptor beta chain originates from a study of blood T cells in healthy people across ages (dated by TCRdb to between 2014 and 2017). Regarding the complete study: In model experiments, roughly one uniquely barcoded TCR beta cDNA molecule per two T cells was captured by template switching. The donors were split into four age groups: young (average about 16 years), middle-aged (39), aged (roughly 68) and long-lived (under 90). The study analyzed two additional independent replicas of 1 million unique cDNA reads from the same blood draw for two donors, one aged 18 to 30 and one aged 80 or older. Using deep sequencing normalized with unique cDNA molecular identifiers, the study measured how TCR beta repertoire diversity changes with age. To avoid experimental bias, donors of different ages were randomly spread across the sequencing lanes.

The library was obtained by 5' RACE. Data came from an Illumina HiSeq 2500. The second PCR ran for roughly 6 to 11 cycles and used a J-beta primer mix along with a sample-barcoded 5' primer. A template-switch 5' adaptor carrying 12 random nucleotides introduced a unique molecular identifier onto each TCR beta cDNA molecule. At least 2.5 million CDR3-containing paired-end reads were obtained from each sample. All of the RNA was converted into first-strand cDNA using the Mint cDNA synthesis kit, with a TRBC-specific oligonucleotide serving as the primer. Following uracil-DNA glycosylase treatment, all cDNA underwent a first 18-cycle PCR with the universal primers M1SS and BC2_uni_R. Concerning the study's data processing: Normalization of each sample was performed by random selection of 1 million high-quality reads, each carrying a distinct molecular identifier. Instead of being binned into consensus sequences, reads with shared molecular identifiers were discarded. CDR3 identification, clonotype clustering and error correction used MiTCR with a Q25 quality threshold and the strictest error-elimination algorithm. A nonparametric unseen species model using Euler transformation provided a lower-bound estimate of total TCR beta diversity. TCRdb's own reprocessing of the public reads used fastp at Q25 and MiXCR and kept productive beta chains. Every CDR3 protein is listed once, alongside the most common genes and DNA of its rows. The V and J calls and clone size are TCRdb's, not the authors'. This sample gives about 940,000 distinct CDR3 sequences in total; roughly 48% of them show up just once. Of the sample, 13% is held by the ten largest clones.

CDR1 ENHRY and CDR2 SYGVKD are derived from the germline V gene. The CDR3 measures 16 amino acids from cysteine to phenylalanine. This entry keeps only the CDR3 DNA: 48 bases, framed from base 1. The germline ends are 15 bases apart after V is trimmed by 3 bases and J by 0 bases. Donors were 39 systemically healthy Caucasian individuals from Russia aged roughly 6 to 95 years. Each donor gave roughly 9.5 milliliters of peripheral blood, collected into EDTA-treated Vacutainer tubes. Ficoll-Paque density-gradient centrifugation was used to isolate PBMCs, with at least 6.5 million per sample. Trizol reagent was used to extract total RNA from PBMCs, with at least 5.5 micrograms per sample. Naive CD45RAhigh/CD27high T cell percentages were measured by flow cytometry on a PBMC aliquot from every donor. Points the paper makes about the study in general: Observed TCR beta diversity per million T cells fell roughly linearly with age, and a significant reduction was already apparent by age approximately 40. Total diversity estimates from one million sequenced T cells were considered lower bounds and underestimates. The percentage of naive T cells measured by flow cytometry correlated strongly with observed TCR beta diversity. Compared with the aged group, the long-lived group had more naive CD4+ T cells, fewer expanded clones and increased TCR diversity, suggesting age selection. Because profiling used bulk unsorted PBMCs, naive and antigen-experienced compartments could not be compared conclusively. Because the CMV infection status of the donors was unknown, age-related changes in expanded clonotypes may potentially have been confounded.

For this clonotype: The specificity of this receptor is unknown. No much larger clone is present one base from it, and per-base qualities are unavailable.

The source material was blood. Recombination linked TRBV10-3 to TRBJ2-7, with TRBD1 tentatively as D gene (6 bases match). This TCR derives from a man in his thirties or forties in good health. The DNA sequence is as follows: TGTGCCATCAGTGATATCGGGACACACAGCTCCTACGAGCAGTACTTC. Its protein is CAISDIGTHSSYEQYF.